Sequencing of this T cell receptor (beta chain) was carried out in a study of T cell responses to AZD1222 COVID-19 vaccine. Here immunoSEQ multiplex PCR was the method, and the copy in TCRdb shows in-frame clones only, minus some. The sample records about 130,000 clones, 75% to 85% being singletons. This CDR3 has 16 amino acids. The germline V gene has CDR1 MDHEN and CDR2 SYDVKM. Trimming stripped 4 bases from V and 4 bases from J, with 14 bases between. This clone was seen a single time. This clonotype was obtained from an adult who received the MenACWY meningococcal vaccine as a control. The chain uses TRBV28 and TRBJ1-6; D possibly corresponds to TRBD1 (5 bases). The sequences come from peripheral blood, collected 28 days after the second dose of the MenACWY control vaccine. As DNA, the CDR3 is TGTGCCAGCAGTTCCCGGACACGGGGGTATAATTCACCCCTCCACTTT. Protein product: CASSSRTRGYNSPLHF.